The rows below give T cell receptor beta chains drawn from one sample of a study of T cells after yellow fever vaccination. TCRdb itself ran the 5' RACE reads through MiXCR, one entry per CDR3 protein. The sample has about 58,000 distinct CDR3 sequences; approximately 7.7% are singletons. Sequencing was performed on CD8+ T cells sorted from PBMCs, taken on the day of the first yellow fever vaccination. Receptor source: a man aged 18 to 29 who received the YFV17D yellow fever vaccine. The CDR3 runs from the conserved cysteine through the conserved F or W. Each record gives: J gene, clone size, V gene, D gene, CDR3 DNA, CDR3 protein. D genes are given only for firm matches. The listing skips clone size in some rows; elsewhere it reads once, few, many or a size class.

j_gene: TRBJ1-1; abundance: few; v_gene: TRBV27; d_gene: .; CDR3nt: TGTGCCAGCAGTTTAAAAGGAGGGCTTAAGGAAGCTTTCTTT; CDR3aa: CASSLKGGLKEAFF
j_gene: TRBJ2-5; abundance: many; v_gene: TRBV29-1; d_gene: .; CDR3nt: TGCAGCGCGACGGACCAAGAGACCCAGTACTTC; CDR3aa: CSATDQETQYF
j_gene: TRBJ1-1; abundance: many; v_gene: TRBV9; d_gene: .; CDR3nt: TGTGCCAGCAGCGTAGAAGGAGAACTGAACACTGAAGCTTTCTTT; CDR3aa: CASSVEGELNTEAFF
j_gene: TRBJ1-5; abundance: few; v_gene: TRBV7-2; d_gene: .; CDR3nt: TGTGCCAGCAGCTTAGTGACAAACAGCAATCAGCCCCAGCATTTT; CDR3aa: CASSLVTNSNQPQHF
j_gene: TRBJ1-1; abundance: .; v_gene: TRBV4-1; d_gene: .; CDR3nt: TGCGCCAGCAGCCAAGATTCGGAACTGAACACTGAAGCTTTCTTT; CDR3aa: CASSQDSELNTEAFF
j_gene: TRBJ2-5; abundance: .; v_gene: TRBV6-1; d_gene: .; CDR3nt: TGTGCCAGCAGAACTTCTTATCAAGAGACCCAGTACTTC; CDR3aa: CASRTSYQETQYF
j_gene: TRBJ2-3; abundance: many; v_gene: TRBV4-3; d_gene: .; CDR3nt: TGCGCCAGCAGCCAAGAGGATCGAAGGGAATCAGATACGCAGTATTTT; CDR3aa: CASSQEDRRESDTQYF
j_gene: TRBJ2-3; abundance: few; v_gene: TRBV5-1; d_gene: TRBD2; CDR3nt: TGCGCCAGCAGCTTGGCCGGGCTAGCGGGGGGGCCGAGAGATACGCAGTATTTT; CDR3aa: CASSLAGLAGGPRDTQYF
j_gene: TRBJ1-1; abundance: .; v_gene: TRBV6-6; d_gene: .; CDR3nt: TGTGCCAGCAATACAGGGAACACTGAAGCTTTCTTT; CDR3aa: CASNTGNTEAFF
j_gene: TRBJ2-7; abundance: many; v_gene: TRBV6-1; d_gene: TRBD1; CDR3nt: TGTGCCAGCAGTCAACAGGGGGTAGTCCACGAGCAGTACTTC; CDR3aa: CASSQQGVVHEQYF
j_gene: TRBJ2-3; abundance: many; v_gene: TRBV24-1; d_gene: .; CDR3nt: TGTGCCACCAGTGATTTGTATCGGCCAGATACGCAGTATTTT; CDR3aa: CATSDLYRPDTQYF
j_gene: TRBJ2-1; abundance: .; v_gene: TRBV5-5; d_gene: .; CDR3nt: TGTGCCAGCAGCCCCCAACTAAGCTCCTACAATGAGCAGTTCTTC; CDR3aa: CASSPQLSSYNEQFF
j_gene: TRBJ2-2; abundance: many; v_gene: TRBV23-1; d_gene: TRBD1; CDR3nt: TGCGCCAGCAGGACAGGGAGTAAGGACACCGGGGAGCTGTTTTTT; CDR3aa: CASRTGSKDTGELFF
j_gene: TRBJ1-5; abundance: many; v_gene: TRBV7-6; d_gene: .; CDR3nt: TGTGCCAGCAGCTCCAATCAGCCCCAGCATTTT; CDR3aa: CASSSNQPQHF
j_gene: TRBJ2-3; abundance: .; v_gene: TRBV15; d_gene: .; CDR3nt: TGTGCCACCAGCAGAGGGTTGGCTAGCCGGAGCACAGATACGCAGTATTTT; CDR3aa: CATSRGLASRSTDTQYF
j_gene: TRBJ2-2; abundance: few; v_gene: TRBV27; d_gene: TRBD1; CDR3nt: TGTGCCAGCAGGACAGGGTTCCGGGAGCTGTTTTTT; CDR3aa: CASRTGFRELFF